This TCR beta chain was obtained from a study of shared clonotypes between healthy human individuals. As for the study in general: Per-donor plates numbered three CD4 naive, three CD4 memory, two CD8 naive and one CD8 memory.

Here immunoSEQ multiplex PCR was the method, and the copy in TCRdb shows in-frame clones only, minus some. The sample consists of over 800,000 clones, 80% to 95% of them appearing once. Cells designated naive CD8 were CD45RO-negative and were positively selected for CCR7, with terminally differentiated effector memory CD45RA+ cells excluded. The study, taken as a whole, reports: Among the subsets, naive ones generally showed larger estimated richness than memory ones.

This CDR3 comprises 11 residues. Germline V gene sequence: CDR1 SSHAT, CDR2 FNYEAQ (reference sequence). Note on this clone: The antigen is not known. An end of the junction differs from the germline gene, which may be a read error. The sample contains more than one DNA sequence encoding this CDR3.

The gene calls are TRBV7-7 and TRBJ2-2; no clear D. The sequence was obtained from a man aged 25-45 years in good health. Sequencing was carried out using naive CD8+ T cells sorted from blood. CDR3: CASSSTGELFF. In DNA form, the CDR3 reads TGTGCTAGCAGTAGCACCGGGGAGCTGTTTTTT.